The T cell receptor beta chain described here comes from a study of beta chain features in type 1 diabetes. The study, taken as a whole, reports: Across all four CD4+ subsets, people with type 1 diabetes showed modestly shorter TCRB CDR3s.

Donors underwent one heparinised blood draw, 95 to 150 mL on average. Purity of each sorted population was above 98%. This clone was counted a few times. Antigen: not known. The study reverse transcribed the entire isolated RNA, so it sequenced expressed TCRB transcripts. Sequenced by immunoSEQ multiplex PCR; TCRdb stores in-frame clones only, minus some. The sample lists 300,000 to 450,000 clones, around 20% occurring once. Germline-derived CDR1 and CDR2 are SNHLY and FYNNEI. V dropped 3 bases and J dropped 8; count of bases not matched to a gene: 5. The CDR3 extends over 15 amino acids. This chain links TRBV2 with TRBJ2-1; 12 nucleotides agree with TRBD2. The specimen sequenced was naive CD4+ T cells from blood. The sequence was obtained from a woman between 18 and 30 years old in good health. The CDR3 reads CASSDRLAGEYEQFF. DNA of the CDR3: TGTGCCAGCAGTGATCGACTAGCGGGAGAATATGAGCAGTTCTTC.